The TCR beta chain described here comes from a study of low-dose radiotherapy and immunotherapy resistance in tumors. Study overall: On an every-two-weeks schedule, patients received intravenous nivolumab 240 mg, along with ipilimumab 1 mg/kg every six weeks.

Sample share makes this clonotype medium-sized (0.01 to 0.1%). Time point defined: before trial treatment. The study gave donors nivolumab, ipilimumab, aspirin, low-dose cyclophosphamide and low-dose radiotherapy. Alpha and beta chains were covered, as first-strand cDNA relied on TRAV- and TRBV-specific primers. Both a constant-region primer and a V-primer adapter served to amplify TCRs across roughly 20 PCR cycles. Through in vitro transcription, the mRNA that had been isolated was amplified. TCRdb passed the reads through MiXCR, listing each CDR3 protein once. The repertoire holds tens of thousands of distinct CDR3 sequences, with 31% as singletons. This CDR3 comprises 15 residues. V was pared by 6 bases and J by 0 bases, with 4 bases of the junction left unmatched. Per the germline V gene, CDR1 is SGHNT and CDR2 is YYREEE (reference sequence).

The specimen was PBMCs, collected before treatment. This TCR was recovered from a male donor with gallbladder cancer. The chain couples TRBV5-4 to TRBJ2-3; 10 nucleotides agree with TRBD2. CDR3 DNA: TGTGCCAGCACCCTAGCGGGAGTGAGCACAGATACGCAGTATTTT. Its translation: CASTLAGVSTDTQYF.